This is a list of T cell receptor beta chains from one sample in a study of blood T cell repertoires in COVID-19. Libraries were prepared by immunoSEQ multiplex PCR; TCRdb keeps only in-frame clonotypes and omits some of them. The sample holds more than 60,000 clones; approximately 90% are singletons and the top ten take about 9.4%. Sequencing used PBMCs or T cells enriched from blood (not recorded which). These receptors were obtained from a woman in her thirties or forties who had recovered from COVID-19. CDR3s include the opening cysteine and the closing phenylalanine or tryptophan. The order of the fields is J gene, D gene, V gene, clone size, CDR3 protein, CDR3 DNA. The D gene is left open where the match is weak. Some rows mark clone size as missing; the rest say once, few, many or name a class of expanded clone.

TRBJ2-5 TRBD2 TRBV2 NA CASRQGGQETQYF TGTGCCAGCCGGCAGGGAGGGCAAGAGACCCAGTACTTC
TRBJ2-1 TRBD2 TRBV28 once CASRTEAGGKDEQFF TGTGCCAGCAGAACCGAAGCGGGGGGGAAGGATGAGCAGTTCTTC
TRBJ1-5 NA TRBV7-8 NA CASSTNRGNQPQHF TGTGCCAGCAGCACGAACAGGGGCAATCAGCCCCAGCATTTT
TRBJ1-2 NA TRBV4-1 NA CASSQSGAGQANYGYTF TGCGCCAGCAGCCAGTCCGGAGCGGGACAAGCTAACTATGGCTACACCTTC
TRBJ1-2 NA TRBV15 NA CATSRDAASRFGGYTF TGTGCCACCAGCAGAGATGCGGCAAGCCGCTTTGGGGGCTACACCTTC
TRBJ1-5 NA TRBV19 NA CASRGRGQPQHF TGTGCCAGTAGAGGCCGGGGACAGCCCCAGCATTTT
TRBJ1-1 TRBD1 TRBV27 NA CASSPGTDEAFF TGTGCCAGCAGTCCGGGGACAGACGAAGCTTTCTTT
TRBJ1-2 NA TRBV19 NA CASSIPDRNYGYTF TGTGCCAGTAGTATCCCAGACAGAAACTATGGCTACACCTTC
TRBJ1-4 TRBD1 TRBV6-5 NA CASRLQGAEEKLFF TGTGCCAGCAGACTACAGGGGGCAGAAGAAAAACTGTTTTTT
TRBJ2-5 NA TRBV24-1 NA CATSDPGVQETQYF TGTGCCACCAGTGATCCGGGGGTCCAAGAGACCCAGTACTTC
TRBJ1-1 TRBD1 TRBV19 NA CASSIDGQGGTEAFF TGTGCCAGTAGTATAGATGGACAGGGGGGTACTGAAGCTTTCTTT
TRBJ2-7 TRBD2 TRBV5-1 NA CASSFLSGGPHEQYF TGCGCCAGCAGCTTTTTGTCGGGGGGGCCCCACGAGCAGTACTTC
TRBJ2-1 NA TRBV5-1 NA CASTERGLGQVYNEQFF TGCGCCAGCACGGAGAGAGGATTGGGACAAGTATACAATGAGCAGTTCTTC
TRBJ2-5 NA TRBV7-7 once CASSLQRGQEETQYF TGTGCCAGCAGCTTACAACGAGGCCAAGAAGAGACCCAGTACTTC
TRBJ1-5 NA TRBV19 NA CASSPLIGQRNQPQHF TGTGCCAGTAGTCCCCTGATTGGACAGCGCAATCAGCCCCAGCATTTT
TRBJ1-2 NA TRBV5-1 NA CASSQDIYGYTF TGCGCCAGCAGCCAAGACATTTATGGCTACACCTTC
TRBJ1-2 NA TRBV6-5 NA CASSPRRGRTYGYTF TGTGCCAGCAGTCCCCGTCGGGGGAGAACCTATGGCTACACCTTC
TRBJ2-2 NA TRBV18 NA CASSPRSSANTGELFF TGTGCCAGCTCACCACGTAGCTCCGCGAACACCGGGGAGCTGTTTTTT
TRBJ2-2 NA TRBV6-5 NA CASRMLGGNTGELFF TGTGCCAGCCGTATGCTCGGGGGAAACACCGGGGAGCTGTTTTTT
TRBJ1-1 TRBD1 TRBV11-2 NA CASSSVGRGQFEAFF TGTGCCAGCAGCTCCGTAGGCAGGGGGCAATTTGAAGCTTTCTTT
TRBJ2-7 TRBD1 TRBV6-2/TRBV6-3 NA CASSSTGGGYEQYF TGTGCCAGCAGTTCGACAGGGGGGGGCTACGAGCAGTACTTC
TRBJ2-5 NA TRBV11-2 NA CASSQGGVQETQYF TGTGCCAGCAGCCAAGGAGGGGTCCAAGAGACCCAGTACTTC
TRBJ2-7 NA TRBV13 NA CASSLQGVKYEQYF TGTGCCAGCAGCTTGCAGGGCGTGAAGTACGAGCAGTACTTC
TRBJ2-7 NA TRBV12-3/TRBV12-4 NA CASRPTGKYEQYF TGTGCCAGCAGACCTACAGGGAAGTACGAGCAGTACTTC
TRBJ2-7 TRBD1 TRBV11-3 NA CASSPGTAYEQYF TGTGCCAGCAGCCCCGGGACAGCCTACGAGCAGTACTTC
TRBJ2-2 TRBD1 TRBV7-8 few CASSLVGTAHPGELFF TGTGCCAGCAGCTTAGTAGGGACAGCACATCCCGGGGAGCTGTTTTTT
TRBJ1-2 NA TRBV6-1 NA CASSEAGLGYGYTF TGTGCCAGCAGTGAGGCAGGGCTCGGCTATGGCTACACCTTC
TRBJ2-6 NA TRBV29-1 NA CSVDPGGATGANVLTF TGCAGCGTTGACCCTGGCGGGGCGACCGGGGCCAACGTCCTGACTTTC
TRBJ2-7 TRBD2 TRBV6-1 NA CASSDTGGTYEQYF TGTGCCAGCAGTGATACGGGGGGGACCTACGAGCAGTACTTC
TRBJ1-5 NA TRBV19 NA CASGGGKTNQPQHF TGTGCCAGTGGTGGGGGGAAGACGAATCAGCCCCAGCATTTT
TRBJ1-3 NA TRBV5-1 NA CASSAQGGSGNTIYF TGCGCCAGCAGCGCCCAGGGAGGCTCTGGAAACACCATATATTTT
TRBJ1-2 TRBD1 TRBV7-9 NA CASSLKAGGNYGYTF TGTGCCAGCAGCTTAAAGGCAGGGGGAAACTATGGCTACACCTTC
TRBJ2-1 TRBD2 TRBV23-1 NA CASSQEGLAGGNEQFF TGCGCCAGCAGTCAGGAGGGACTAGCGGGGGGTAATGAGCAGTTCTTC
TRBJ2-5 NA TRBV11-2 NA CASSSGQGSSQYF TGTGCCAGCAGCTCGGGCCAGGGGTCGTCCCAGTACTTC
TRBJ1-1 NA TRBV14 NA CASSLFINTEAFF TGTGCCAGCAGCCTATTTATAAACACTGAAGCTTTCTTT
TRBJ1-1 TRBD1 TRBV6-5 once CASSYTGQGAGEAFF TGTGCCAGCAGTTACACGGGACAGGGGGCTGGTGAAGCTTTCTTT
TRBJ2-1 NA TRBV28 NA CATHGSSGGNNEQFF TGTGCCACCCACGGTAGCAGCGGAGGGAACAATGAGCAGTTCTTC
TRBJ2-5 TRBD1 TRBV5-8 NA CASSYLTGKGTQYF TGTGCCAGCAGCTACCTGACAGGGAAGGGGACCCAGTACTTC
TRBJ1-2 NA TRBV7-8 NA CASSQGGTYGYTF TGTGCCAGCAGCCAAGGGGGTACCTATGGCTACACCTTC
TRBJ1-5 TRBD1 TRBV27 NA CASSFQGAAQPQHF TGTGCCAGCAGTTTCCAGGGGGCCGCTCAGCCCCAGCATTTT
TRBJ1-1 NA TRBV18 NA CASSPEPQGPNMNTEAFF TGTGCCAGCTCCCCAGAGCCGCAGGGGCCCAATATGAACACTGAAGCTTTCTTT
TRBJ2-1 TRBD2 TRBV11-3 NA CASSHGAGGYNEQFF TGTGCCAGCAGCCACGGCGCGGGGGGGTACAATGAGCAGTTCTTC
TRBJ2-1 NA TRBV24-1 NA CATSVKGMAYNEQFF TGTGCCACCAGTGTCAAGGGGATGGCCTACAATGAGCAGTTCTTC
TRBJ2-3 TRBD1 TRBV27 NA CASRSTPGTGYVGAQYF TGTGCCAGCAGATCAACACCCGGGACAGGGTACGTCGGGGCGCAGTATTTT
TRBJ2-2 TRBD1 TRBV5-4 NA CASSLGRGLTGELFF TGTGCCAGCAGCTTGGGAAGGGGGCTGACCGGGGAGCTGTTTTTT
TRBJ1-2 TRBD1 TRBV29-1 NA CSVGRDRGLGYTF TGCAGCGTTGGGAGGGACAGGGGGCTCGGCTACACCTTC
TRBJ2-3 TRBD2 TRBV11-3 NA CASSLVGRGGRDTQYF TGTGCCAGCAGCTTAGTAGGGCGGGGGGGCCGAGATACGCAGTATTTT
TRBJ1-2 TRBD1 TRBV3-1/TRBV3-2 once CASSLGTGASYGYTF TGTGCCAGCAGCCTCGGGACAGGGGCCAGCTATGGCTACACCTTC
TRBJ1-5 TRBD1 TRBV6-5 NA CASTGQGKDQPQHF TGTGCCAGCACCGGACAGGGGAAGGATCAGCCCCAGCATTTT
TRBJ1-4 NA TRBV5-1 NA CASRPTTGDGREKLFF TGCGCCAGCAGACCGACTACGGGGGACGGTAGGGAAAAACTGTTTTTT
TRBJ2-7 NA TRBV12-3/TRBV12-4 NA CASSFSVPYEQYF TGTGCCAGCAGTTTCTCGGTTCCCTACGAGCAGTACTTC
TRBJ1-1 TRBD1 TRBV13 few CASNLDREIEAFF TGTGCCAGCAACCTGGACAGGGAGATTGAAGCTTTCTTT
TRBJ2-6 NA TRBV10-3 NA CAISEVGSRGANVLTF TGTGCCATCAGTGAGGTGGGGAGTAGAGGGGCCAACGTCCTGACTTTC